The next 4 T cell receptor beta chains were all read from a single sample in a study of blood T cell repertoires in COVID-19. Measured with immunoSEQ multiplex PCR; TCRdb has only the in-frame clones, and not every one. This sample has 130,000 or so clones, with about 83% found just once. Sample: peripheral blood. All receptors come from a middle-aged man with acute or convalescent COVID-19.

The V and J genes are TRBV12-5 and TRBJ2-2; D is uncertain. V dropped 2 bases and J dropped 8 bases, with 6 bases sitting between them. Germline lookup yields CDR1 LGHNT and CDR2 FRNRAP. There are 12 residues in the CDR3. CDR3 sequence: CASGLPRGELFF. CDR3 DNA: TGTGCTAGTGGTTTGCCCCGGGGGGAGCTGTTTTTT.

The J gene is TRBJ2-5, the V gene TRBV5-6; D may be TRBD1 (5 bases). Trimming stripped 0 bases from V and 1 base from J, with 7 bases between. The CDR3 spans 14 residues. Germline V CDR1 and CDR2: SGHDT, YYEEEE. CDR3 sequence (DNA): TGTGCCAGCAGCTTGGCCAGGGTCCAAGAGACCCAGTACTTC. This sequence encodes CASSLARVQETQYF.

The V and J genes are TRBV19 and TRBJ2-5; D remains ambiguous. This CDR3 is 13 amino acids long. The germline CDR1 and CDR2 sequences are LNHDA and SQIVND (reference sequence). The V end was cut by 1 base, the J end by 5 bases, with 8 bases between. Here the CDR3 DNA reads TGTGCCAGTAGTATAGGGCCGTGGGAGACCCAGTACTTC. Its protein is CASSIGPWETQYF.

The J gene is TRBJ2-3, the V gene TRBV7-8; 7 nucleotides align to TRBD2. The V gene's germline CDR1 is SGHVS and CDR2 FQNEAQ. V shed 5 bases, J shed 5 bases, and the junction held 13 bases outside the gene matches. This CDR3 contains 16 residues. The CDR3 here is CASSPAEAGMGDTQYF. As DNA, the CDR3 is TGTGCCAGCAGCCCGGCCGAAGCGGGGATGGGAGATACGCAGTATTTT.